This is a list of T cell receptor beta chains from one sample in a study of metastatic and nonmetastatic thyroid tumors. TCRdb recomputed clones from the PCR reads via MiXCR. The sample includes roughly 63,000 clones, roughly 17% seen only once; the top ten take roughly a tenth. Sequencing was done on a sample of blood. The receptors derive from a male donor with papillary thyroid cancer or a benign thyroid nodule (not recorded which). Some clones in this sample may be carry-over from other donors' samples. CDR3s include the opening cysteine and the closing phenylalanine or tryptophan. The D gene is left open where the match is weak. Part of the rows lack a size; the others show once, few, many or a class for expanded clones.

V	length	size	J	D	CDR3	DNA
TRBV18	15	many	TRBJ2-1	TRBD1	CASSPGQGPQNEQFF	TGTGCCAGCTCACCCGGACAGGGGCCCCAAAATGAGCAGTTCTTC
TRBV12-3/TRBV12-4	16	NA	TRBJ2-2	NA	CASSEQGTGGLGERFF	TGTGCCAGCAGTGAACAGGGGACGGGGGGCCTCGGGGAGCGGTTTTTT
TRBV7-9	15	many	TRBJ1-5	NA	CASSLDTGRGQPQHF	TGTGCCAGCAGCTTAGATACAGGCCGAGGACAGCCCCAGCATTTT
TRBV18	13	many	TRBJ1-2	NA	CASSPLFVHGYTF	TGTGCCAGCTCACCTCTTTTCGTCCATGGCTACACCTTC
TRBV10-3	14	many	TRBJ2-3	NA	CAISEATNTDTQYF	TGTGCCATCAGTGAGGCGACCAACACAGATACGCAGTATTTT
TRBV6-1	13	NA	TRBJ1-2	NA	CASRPTVGRGYTF	TGTGCCAGCAGGCCAACAGTTGGAAGAGGCTACACCTTC
TRBV10-3	12	many	TRBJ1-3	NA	CASGTSGNTIYF	TGTGCCAGCGGGACCTCTGGAAACACCATATATTTT
TRBV24-1	14	many	TRBJ1-5	NA	CATSDLGSVQPQHF	TGTGCCACCAGTGATTTGGGGTCAGTACAGCCCCAGCATTTT
TRBV10-3	14	many	TRBJ2-1	NA	CASSGGPTYNEQFF	TGTGCCTCCAGTGGGGGACCAACCTACAATGAGCAGTTCTTC
TRBV6-2/TRBV6-3	13	many	TRBJ2-1	TRBD2	CASRLAWQNEQFF	TGTGCCAGCCGACTAGCCTGGCAAAATGAGCAGTTCTTC
TRBV20-1	15	many	TRBJ2-3	TRBD2	CSAIPGGRDTDTQYF	TGCAGTGCTATCCCTGGCGGGAGGGACACAGATACGCAGTATTTT
TRBV6-1	15	many	TRBJ2-5	TRBD2	CASSGLAGGQETQYF	TGTGCCAGCAGTGGACTAGCGGGGGGACAAGAGACCCAGTACTTC
TRBV28	13	many	TRBJ2-7	NA	CASSLRNAYEQYF	TGTGCCAGCAGTTTACGGAACGCCTACGAGCAGTACTTC
TRBV13	14	many	TRBJ2-7	TRBD1	CASSPRDRPYEQYF	TGTGCCAGCAGCCCAAGGGACAGACCCTACGAGCAGTACTTC
TRBV7-8	15	many	TRBJ2-3	NA	CASSRRSQGTDTQYF	TGTGCCAGCAGCCGCAGATCGCAGGGCACAGATACGCAGTATTTT
TRBV7-3	15	many	TRBJ2-2	TRBD1	CASSFTGTDTGELFF	TGTGCCAGCAGCTTCACCGGGACAGACACCGGGGAGCTGTTTTTT
TRBV12-3/TRBV12-4	14	many	TRBJ1-3	NA	CASIEGTSGNTIYF	TGTGCCAGCATCGAGGGGACATCTGGAAACACCATATATTTT
TRBV12-3/TRBV12-4	12	few	TRBJ2-2	NA	CASIRGGGELFF	TGTGCCAGCATCCGAGGCGGCGGGGAGCTTTTTTTT
TRBV6-1	15	many	TRBJ2-2	TRBD1	CASRGGQGGIGELFF	TGTGCCAGCAGAGGAGGACAGGGGGGGATCGGGGAGCTGTTTTTT
TRBV19	12	many	TRBJ1-2	NA	CASSMVADSYTF	TGTGCCAGTAGTATGGTAGCCGACAGCTACACCTTC
TRBV9	16	many	TRBJ2-1	NA	CASSVGGSSTYNEQFF	TGTGCCAGCAGCGTAGGAGGGAGTTCCACCTACAATGAGCAGTTCTTC
TRBV19	13	few	TRBJ2-7	NA	CASSIGDYYEQYF	TGTGCCAGTAGTATCGGGGATTACTACGAGCAGTACTTC
TRBV7-2	12	many	TRBJ2-2	NA	CASSLVGGELFF	TGTGCCAGCAGCTTAGTAGGCGGGGAGCTGTTTTTT
TRBV20-1	14	once	TRBJ2-7	TRBD1	CSAAWGQWAEEQYF	TGCAGTGCCGCCTGGGGACAGTGGGCGGAAGAGCAGTACTTC
TRBV30	13	many	TRBJ1-5	NA	CAWSPSNNQPQHF	TGTGCCTGGAGTCCTAGCAACAATCAGCCCCAGCATTTT
TRBV2	13	many	TRBJ1-1	NA	CASSEALGSEAFF	TGTGCCAGCAGTGAAGCGTTGGGTTCTGAAGCTTTCTTT
TRBV6-1	17	many	TRBJ2-5	NA	CASSEAVGGPFQETQYF	TGTGCCAGCAGTGAAGCAGTTGGGGGGCCCTTCCAAGAGACCCAGTACTTC
TRBV6-1	15	many	TRBJ2-1	TRBD1	CASRAGGTLYNEQFF	TGTGCCAGCAGGGCAGGGGGCACCCTCTACAATGAGCAGTTCTTC
TRBV7-9	15	many	TRBJ1-4	TRBD1	CASSAPGQFNEKLFF	TGTGCCAGCAGCGCCCCGGGACAGTTTAATGAAAAACTGTTTTTT
TRBV15	15	many	TRBJ1-5	TRBD1	CATSERTGGGQPQHF	TGTGCCACCAGCGAAAGGACAGGGGGTGGTCAGCCCCAGCATTTT
TRBV3-1	16	NA	TRBJ2-5	TRBD1	CASSRSTGQGGETQYF	TGTGCCAGCAGCCGGTCTACGGGACAGGGAGGGGAGACCCAGTACTTC
TRBV5-1	20	many	TRBJ2-7	NA	CASSPPASMIVHDRPNEQYF	TGCGCCAGCAGCCCGCCTGCTTCTATGATCGTCCACGATCGACCCAACGAGCAGTACTTC
TRBV7-9	14	many	TRBJ1-3	NA	CASSSVSTGNTIYF	TGTGCCAGCAGCTCAGTGTCTACTGGAAACACCATATATTTT
TRBV12-3/TRBV12-4	16	many	TRBJ1-1	TRBD1	CASSYGPGQGDTEAFF	TGTGCCAGCAGCTACGGCCCGGGACAGGGAGACACTGAAGCTTTCTTT
TRBV12-3/TRBV12-4	15	many	TRBJ2-3	NA	CASSLNIAYTDTQYF	TGTGCCAGCAGCTTGAATATCGCGTACACAGATACGCAGTATTTT
TRBV7-3	15	many	TRBJ2-3	NA	CASSSVGGFTDTQYF	TGTGCCAGCAGCTCGGTGGGGGGCTTCACAGATACGCAGTATTTT
TRBV6-1	15	NA	TRBJ2-7	NA	CASSKAGAGGYEQYF	TGTGCCAGCAGTAAAGCAGGGGCTGGTGGCTACGAGCAGTACTTC
TRBV4-1	18	many	TRBJ2-1	TRBD1	CASSQVTFETGVNNEQFF	TGCGCCAGCAGCCAAGTAACATTCGAGACAGGGGTCAACAATGAGCAGTTCTTC
TRBV12-3/TRBV12-4	16	few	TRBJ2-5	NA	CASSSQRVGLVETQYF	TGTGCCAGCAGTTCCCAGCGGGTGGGCTTGGTCGAGACCCAGTACTTC
TRBV3-1	15	many	TRBJ2-5	NA	CASSLGDWSGGTQYF	TGTGCCAGCAGCCTCGGAGACTGGTCCGGGGGGACCCAGTACTTC
TRBV28	15	many	TRBJ2-2	TRBD1	CASSRTGGRTGELFF	TGTGCCAGCAGTAGGACAGGGGGCAGAACCGGGGAGCTGTTTTTT
TRBV2	14	NA	TRBJ1-6	NA	CASNDRQRNSPLHF	TGTGCCAGCAATGACAGGCAGCGGAATTCACCCCTCCACTTT
TRBV24-1	15	many	TRBJ2-3	TRBD1	CATSDGQGIYDTQYF	TGTGCCACCAGTGATGGACAGGGAATATACGATACGCAGTATTTT
TRBV4-3	14	few	TRBJ2-5	NA	CASSQEGGEGTQYF	TGCGCCAGCAGCCAAGAAGGAGGGGAAGGGACCCAGTACTTC
TRBV24-1	15	many	TRBJ2-3	NA	CATSDPDTTVDTQYF	TGTGCCACCAGTGATCCCGACACCACCGTGGATACGCAGTATTTT
TRBV5-5	14	NA	TRBJ2-5	NA	CASSRPGARQTQYF	TGTGCCAGCAGCCGCCCGGGGGCTCGGCAGACCCAGTACTTC
TRBV7-9	15	many	TRBJ2-1	TRBD2	CASSLGLATYNEQFF	TGTGCCAGCAGCTTGGGACTAGCGACCTACAATGAGCAGTTCTTC
TRBV19	16	many	TRBJ1-5	TRBD1	CASRAAGTGGQQPQHF	TGTGCCAGTAGGGCCGCCGGGACAGGGGGCCAACAGCCCCAGCATTTT
TRBV28	14	many	TRBJ2-7	NA	CASSEAGTSYEQYF	TGTGCCAGCAGTGAAGCTGGGACCTCCTACGAGCAGTACTTC
TRBV24-1	13	NA	TRBJ2-2	NA	CATSASNIWKLFF	TGTGCCACTAGTGCATCCAATATCTGGAAGCTGTTTTTT